The 8 T cell receptor beta chains listed next were all sequenced from one sample in a study of blood T cell dynamics during melanoma immunotherapy (dated by TCRdb to about 2020). The intended sense of this specimen's time point label: pre-treatment baseline. Library preparation employed the immunoSEQ multiplex PCR assay. TCRdb provides this immuneACCESS table in a form limited to in-frame rearrangements. Some clones are lacking; in checked studies, under half of them reflect an unresolved V gene, and why the rest are absent is not known. This sample lists some 5,900 clones; 88% were detected once. The top ten constitute 1.5% to 2% of the sample. This specimen consisted of blood, obtained from a patient treated with checkpoint blockade. The source is a human donor with melanoma.

V usage is TRBV7-2 and J usage is TRBJ1-3; weak D call: TRBD1 (6 bases). CDR1 and CDR2 (germline): SGHTA, FQGNSA. The CDR3 extends over 17 amino acids. Trimming shortened V by 6 bases and J by 2 bases, and 20 bases separated the two germline ends. The DNA of the CDR3 is TGTGCCAGCAGTCCGGGTGGGGGGGCACGGCCTGGAAACACCATATATTTT. Translating it yields CASSPGGGARPGNTIYF.

The chain has TRBV29-1 and TRBJ2-2, with D maybe TRBD1 (6 bases). The CDR3 spans 13 residues. The V end lost 5 bases, the J end lost 4 bases, and 11 bases lay between the germline ends. Per germline, CDR1 SQVTM and CDR2 ANQGSEA. As DNA, the CDR3 is TGCAGCGTTAACAGGGAGAGCACCGGGGAGCTGTTTTTT. It encodes CSVNRESTGELFF.

The chain has TRBV28 and TRBJ1-1; D is perhaps TRBD1 (6 bases). Per the germline V gene, CDR1 is MDHEN and CDR2 is SYDVKM. The CDR3 runs to 14 residues. V was trimmed by 6 bases and J by 3 bases, leaving 14 bases between them. For the CDR3, the DNA is TGTGCCAGCAGCCCGGACAGCCGATACACTGAAGCTTTCTTT. This sequence encodes CASSPDSRYTEAFF. Full variable domain (outside the CDR3, taken from reference TRBV28 and TRBJ1-1): DVKVTQSSRYLVKRTGEKVFLECVQDMDHENMFWYRQDPGLGLRLIYFSYDVKMKEKGDIPEGYSVSREKKERFSLILESASTNQTSMYLCASSPDSRYTEAFFGQGTRLTVV.

CDR3 coding DNA: TGTGCCAGCAGACCGAGGCGGGTTGCCAAAAACATTCAGTACTTC. It encodes CASRPRRVAKNIQYF. J is TRBJ2-4 and V is TRBV6-1; a weak D match, TRBD2 (5 bases). Looked up from germline, CDR1 is MNHNS and CDR2 is SASEGT. Trimming shortened V by 6 bases and J by 1 base, and 13 bases separated the two germline ends. The CDR3 sequence is 15 residues long.

The genes are TRBV6-4 and TRBJ2-3; a weak D match, TRBD2 (7 bases). CDR3 length equals 17 residues. Trimming stripped 2 bases from V and 2 bases from J, with 17 bases between. From germline, CDR1 is MRHNA and CDR2 SNTAGT. CDR3 in amino acids: CASSDRGDMPPTDTQYF. CDR3 bases: TGTGCCAGCAGTGACCGGGGGGACATGCCCCCCACAGATACGCAGTATTTT.

The CDR3 nucleotides read TGTGCCAGCAGCTTCTCCGGCGGGGCCAACGTCCTGACTTTC. It codes for CASSFSGGANVLTF. The chain is built from TRBV5-6 and TRBJ2-6, with unresolved D. The V end lost 2 bases, the J end lost 4 bases, and 7 bases lay between the germline ends. The CDR3 length is 14 residues. Germline V CDR1 and CDR2: SGHDT, YYEEEE.

The chain carries TRBV11-1 and TRBJ2-7; 9 bases are shared with TRBD1. Looked up from germline, CDR1 is SGHAT and CDR2 is FQDESV (reference sequence). CDR3 length: 14 residues. V lost 2 bases, J lost 5 bases, and 4 bases stayed unmatched. CDR3: CASSLHRTGDEQYF. The CDR3 DNA reads as TGTGCCAGCAGCTTACACCGGACAGGGGACGAGCAGTACTTC.

The chain has TRBV7-9 and TRBJ2-5; 9 nucleotides line up with TRBD2. The germline V gene has CDR1 SEHNR and CDR2 FQNEAQ (reference sequence). The CDR3 runs 16 residues. After removal of 6 bases from V and 2 bases from J, the junction contained 10 bases not matched to a gene. CDR3 protein: CASSIDIAGEQETQYF. The DNA of the CDR3 is TGTGCCAGCAGTATAGATATAGCGGGGGAACAAGAGACCCAGTACTTC.